This entry lists 4 T cell receptor beta chains sequenced from one sample in a study of shared clonotypes between healthy human individuals. Profiling relied on immunoSEQ multiplex PCR, and the TCRdb table lists in-frame clones only, not all of them. The table lists 2 million to 3 million clones, approximately 94% of them singletons. The material sequenced was naive CD4+ T cells from PBMCs. Stated subset: CD45RA+ positively selected. The receptors were sampled from a man aged 18 to 29 in good health. Some clones in this sample may be carry-over from other donors' samples.

The CDR3 reads CASSTTSLTREQFF. CDR3 nucleotide sequence: TGTGCCAGCAGCACGACTAGCCTAACGCGGGAGCAGTTCTTC. The genes are TRBV5-4 and TRBJ2-1; 7 bases agree with TRBD2. The germline V gene has CDR1 SGHNT and CDR2 YYREEE (reference sequence). The V segment lost 4 bases and the J segment 10 bases; nucleotides outside the gene matches: 11. The CDR3 consists of 14 residues.

The chain is built from TRBV19 and TRBJ2-3; D is undetermined. The V end lost 4 bases, the J end lost 4 bases, and 9 bases lay between the germline ends. The CDR3 sequence is 13 residues long. Germline V gives CDR1 LNHDA, CDR2 SQIVND (reference sequence). The CDR3 protein is CASSKKGADTQYF. The CDR3 DNA reads as TGTGCCAGTAGTAAAAAGGGTGCAGATACGCAGTATTTT.

The J gene is TRBJ2-1, the V gene TRBV15, with D unresolved. The V end was cut by 0 bases, the J end by 9 bases, with 9 bases between. The CDR3 length is 13 residues. Germline V CDR1 and CDR2: LNHNV, YYDKDF (reference sequence). The CDR3: CATSRDPVSEQFF. CDR3 coding DNA: TGTGCCACCAGCAGAGACCCCGTTTCTGAGCAGTTCTTC.

The CDR3 sequence: CASSLWVSGSTDTQYF. In DNA, the CDR3 is TGTGCCAGCAGCTTGTGGGTTAGCGGGAGTACAGATACGCAGTATTTT. V and J are TRBV5-4 and TRBJ2-3; TRBD2 matches at 9 bases. The junction had 6 bases not matched to a gene; V was cut back by 1 base and J by 3 bases. CDR3 size: 16 residues. The germline V gene encodes CDR1 SGHNT and CDR2 YYREEE (reference sequence).